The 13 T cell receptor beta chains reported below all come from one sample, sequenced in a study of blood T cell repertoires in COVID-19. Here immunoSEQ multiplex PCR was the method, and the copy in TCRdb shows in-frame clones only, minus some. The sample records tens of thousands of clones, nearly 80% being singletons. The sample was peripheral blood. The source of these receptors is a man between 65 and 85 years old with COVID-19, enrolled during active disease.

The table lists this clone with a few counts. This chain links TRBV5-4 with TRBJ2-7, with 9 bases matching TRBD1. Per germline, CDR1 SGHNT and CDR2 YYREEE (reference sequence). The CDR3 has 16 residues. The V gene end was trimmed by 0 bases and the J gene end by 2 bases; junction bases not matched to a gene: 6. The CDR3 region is CASSLGTGTGTYEQYF. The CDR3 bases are TGTGCCAGCAGCTTGGGGACCGGGACAGGGACCTACGAGCAGTACTTC.

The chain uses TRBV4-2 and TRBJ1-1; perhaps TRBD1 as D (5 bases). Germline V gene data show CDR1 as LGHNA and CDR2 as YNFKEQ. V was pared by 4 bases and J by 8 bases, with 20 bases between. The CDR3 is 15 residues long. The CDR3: CASSPQDLGGSEAFF. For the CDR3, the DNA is TGTGCCAGCAGCCCCCAGGATCTGGGGGGTTCAGAAGCTTTCTTT.

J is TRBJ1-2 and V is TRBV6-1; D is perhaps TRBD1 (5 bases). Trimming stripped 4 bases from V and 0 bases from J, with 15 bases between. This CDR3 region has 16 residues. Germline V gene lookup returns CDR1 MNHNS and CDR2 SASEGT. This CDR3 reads CASSADGGTANYGYTF. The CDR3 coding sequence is TGTGCCAGCAGTGCAGACGGCGGGACGGCTAACTATGGCTACACCTTC.

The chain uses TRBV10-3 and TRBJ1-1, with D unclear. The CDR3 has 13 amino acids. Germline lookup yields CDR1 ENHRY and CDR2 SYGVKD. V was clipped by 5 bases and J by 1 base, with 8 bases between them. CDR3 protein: CAISPEGNTEAFF. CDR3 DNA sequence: TGTGCCATCAGTCCAGAGGGGAACACTGAAGCTTTCTTT.

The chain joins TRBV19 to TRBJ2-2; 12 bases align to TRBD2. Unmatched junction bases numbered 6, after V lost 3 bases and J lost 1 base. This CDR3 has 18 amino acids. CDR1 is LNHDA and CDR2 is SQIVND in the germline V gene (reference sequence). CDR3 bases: TGTGCCAGTAGTATTACCCTAGCGGGGGGGTTGAACACCGGGGAGCTGTTTTTT. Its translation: CASSITLAGGLNTGELFF.

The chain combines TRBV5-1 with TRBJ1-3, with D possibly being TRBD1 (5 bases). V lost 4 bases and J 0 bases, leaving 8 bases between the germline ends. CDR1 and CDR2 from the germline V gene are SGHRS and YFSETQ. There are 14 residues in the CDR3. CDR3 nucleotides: TGCGCCAGCAGCCGGGGGGACTCTGGAAACACCATATATTTT. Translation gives CASSRGDSGNTIYF. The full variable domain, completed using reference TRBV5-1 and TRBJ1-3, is KAGVTQTPRYLIKTRGQQVTLSCSPISGHRSVSWYQQTPGQGLQFLFEYFSETQRNKGNFPGRFSGRQFSNSRSEMNVSTLELGDSALYLCASSRGDSGNTIYFGEGSWLTVV.

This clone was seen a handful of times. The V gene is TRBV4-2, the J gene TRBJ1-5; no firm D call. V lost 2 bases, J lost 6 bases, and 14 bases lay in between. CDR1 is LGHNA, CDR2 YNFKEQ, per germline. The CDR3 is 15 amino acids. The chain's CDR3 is CASSQSPIFRQPQHF. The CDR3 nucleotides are TGTGCCAGCAGCCAATCCCCTATATTTCGTCAGCCCCAGCATTTT.

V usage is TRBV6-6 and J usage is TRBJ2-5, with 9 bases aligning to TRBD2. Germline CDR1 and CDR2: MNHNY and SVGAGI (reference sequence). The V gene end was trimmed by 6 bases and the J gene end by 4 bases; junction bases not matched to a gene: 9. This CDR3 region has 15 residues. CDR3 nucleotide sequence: TGTGCCAGCAGCCGTAGGGGAGCGGGGGGAGAGACCCAGTACTTC. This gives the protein CASSRRGAGGETQYF.

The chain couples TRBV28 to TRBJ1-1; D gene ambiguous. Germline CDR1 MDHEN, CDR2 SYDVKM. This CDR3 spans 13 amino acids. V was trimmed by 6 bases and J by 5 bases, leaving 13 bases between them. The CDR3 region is CASSRNQRTEAFF. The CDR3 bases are TGTGCCAGCAGCCGAAATCAACGGACTGAAGCTTTCTTT.

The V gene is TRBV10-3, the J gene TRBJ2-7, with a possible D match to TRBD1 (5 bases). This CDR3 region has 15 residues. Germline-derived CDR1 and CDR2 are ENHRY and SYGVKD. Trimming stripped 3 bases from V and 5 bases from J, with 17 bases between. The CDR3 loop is CAISDMGRARNEQYF. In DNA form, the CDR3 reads TGTGCCATCAGTGACATGGGCAGGGCGAGGAACGAGCAGTACTTC.

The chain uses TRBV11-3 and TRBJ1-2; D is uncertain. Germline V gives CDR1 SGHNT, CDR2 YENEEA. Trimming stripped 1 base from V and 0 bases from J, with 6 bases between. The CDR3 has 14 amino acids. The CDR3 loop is CASSLGQSNYGYTF. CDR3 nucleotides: TGTGCCAGCAGCTTAGGGCAGTCTAACTATGGCTACACCTTC.

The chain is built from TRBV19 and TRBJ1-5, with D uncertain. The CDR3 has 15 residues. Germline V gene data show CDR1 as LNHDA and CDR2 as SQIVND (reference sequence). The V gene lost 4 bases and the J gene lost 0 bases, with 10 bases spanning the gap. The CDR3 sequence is CASSNSGHSNQPQHF. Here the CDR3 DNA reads TGTGCCAGTAGTAATTCAGGTCATAGCAATCAGCCCCAGCATTTT.

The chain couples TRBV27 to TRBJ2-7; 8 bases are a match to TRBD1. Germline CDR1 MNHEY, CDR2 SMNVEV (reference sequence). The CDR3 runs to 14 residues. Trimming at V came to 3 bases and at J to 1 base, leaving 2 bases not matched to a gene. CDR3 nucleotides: TGTGCCAGCAGTTTGGGACAGGCATCCTACGAGCAGTACTTC. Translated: CASSLGQASYEQYF.